This T cell receptor (beta chain) derives from a study of cytomegalovirus exposure and HLA in healthy donors (dated by TCRdb to between 2016 and 2019). Regarding the complete study: A later analysis indicated that the 130 or so validation repertoires were generated on the platform also employed for the 700 or so repertoires of the first cohort. In addition to the first cohort of approximately 670 subjects, a separate validation cohort of some 120 different subjects was used. To predict cytomegalovirus infection status, the study brought together high-throughput TCR immunosequencing, statistical association of individual TCRs with disease status, and machine learning. The study aimed to test whether signatures of past pathogen exposure could be identified by cataloging public T cell receptors. The research as a whole found: In the study, around 150 TCR beta chains were listed as associated with cytomegalovirus. The validation cohort had no HLA typing available for a later analysis, so co-occurrence within that cohort was assessed over all 120 or so repertoires. The classifier was reported to diagnose cytomegalovirus status with high specificity and sensitivity in both the original and validation cohorts. It was suggested by the authors that the approach could potentially be generalized to other disease states and immunological phenotypes. In a later analysis, TCRs clustered in the first cohort were found to also tend to co-occur in the roughly 130 validation repertoires, with about 94% of cluster scores above 0. While some public TCRs were present in many individuals, most TCR sequences turned up only very rarely across donors. In vitro tests confirmed that a few of the cytomegalovirus-associated TCR beta chains recognize cytomegalovirus antigens.

Donors formed part of the validation cohort, which comprised over a hundred subjects and was distinct from the first cohort of under 850 subjects. The library was built by means of the immunoSEQ multiplex PCR assay. For the original study's pipeline: A statistical classification framework was built to diagnose cytomegalovirus status from the catalog of TCR beta chain sequences. The table comes from immuneACCESS by way of TCRdb, which keeps in-frame sequences with V and J called. Part of the clones is missing from these tables; in studies checked, under half for an unresolved V gene and the rest for unknown reasons. V and J calls and clone size come straight from that table; D and trimming were deduced from the DNA. The sample contains approximately 200,000 clones, roughly three quarters of them found a single time. The ten largest make up around 1.3% of the sample. Its CDR3 holds 11 amino acids, cysteine through phenylalanine. The CDR3 DNA has 33 bases and is translated from base 1. CDR1 MDHEN and CDR2 SYDVKM are derived from the germline V gene. Trimming at the junction amounts to 2 bases on V and 8 bases on J, and the germline ends lie 6 bases apart.

Worth noting for this clone: No cognate antigen has been identified for it. Per-base quality was not reported, and no clone a single base away is much larger than it.

This receptor was identified in a woman aged 25 to 39 in good health and CMV-seronegative. Sequences were obtained from PBMCs. Here the chain combines TRBV28 and TRBJ1-2, with no confident D gene call. The CDR3 loop reads CASSLRGGYTF. DNA sequence: TGTGCCAGCAGTTTACGAGGCGGCTACACCTTC.